These T cell receptor beta chains were read from a single sample in a study of T cells in Graves' hyperthyroidism and ophthalmopathy. One entry per CDR3 protein, called by TCRdb with MiXCR from the multiplex PCR reads. Counted here are hundreds of thousands of distinct CDR3 sequences, roughly an eighth occurring once; the ten biggest clones make up 34%. Material: blood. These receptor sequences come from a woman aged 40 to 55 with Graves' ophthalmopathy. Each CDR3 is given with its conserved first and last residue. D genes are given only for firm matches. A clone size is listed for some rows: how often the clone was seen (once, few, many), or a class if it is expanded.

cdr3_nt: TGCAGTGCCCCCGGACAGGGTGGTTATACTGAAGCTTTCTTT; cdr3_aa: CSAPGQGGYTEAFF; v_call: TRBV20-1; d_call: TRBD1; j_call: TRBJ1-1; clone_size: many
cdr3_nt: TGTGCCAGCAGTGTCGCAGGGTTGGAGCAGTACTTC; cdr3_aa: CASSVAGLEQYF; v_call: TRBV12-3/TRBV12-4; d_call: NA; j_call: TRBJ2-7; clone_size: many
cdr3_nt: TGTGCCAGCAGGGGACTAGCGGGGGCCCAAGAGACCCAGTACTTC; cdr3_aa: CASRGLAGAQETQYF; v_call: TRBV2; d_call: TRBD2; j_call: TRBJ2-5; clone_size: many
cdr3_nt: TGTGCCAGTAGTATCCGGTCCAGCGGGAGAACCGAGCAGTACTTC; cdr3_aa: CASSIRSSGRTEQYF; v_call: TRBV19; d_call: TRBD2; j_call: TRBJ2-7; clone_size: NA
cdr3_nt: TGTGTCACGACCGGTCTGGGCGGCTACACCTTC; cdr3_aa: CVTTGLGGYTF; v_call: TRBV6-1; d_call: NA; j_call: TRBJ1-2; clone_size: NA
cdr3_nt: TGTGCCAGTAGACTGGGTATTTGGAACACTGAAGCTTTCTTT; cdr3_aa: CASRLGIWNTEAFF; v_call: TRBV19; d_call: NA; j_call: TRBJ1-1; clone_size: NA
cdr3_nt: TGCGCCAGCACTGACGGGAACATTCAGTACTTC; cdr3_aa: CASTDGNIQYF; v_call: TRBV5-1; d_call: NA; j_call: TRBJ2-4; clone_size: many
cdr3_nt: TGTGCCAGTAGCACCATCAGCGGTAGCTCCTACAATGAGCAGTTCTTC; cdr3_aa: CASSTISGSSYNEQFF; v_call: TRBV19; d_call: NA; j_call: TRBJ2-1; clone_size: many
cdr3_nt: TGTGCCAGCAGCCAATTGCAGAACTGGGGATCTTTAGATACGCAGTATTTT; cdr3_aa: CASSQLQNWGSLDTQYF; v_call: TRBV4-2; d_call: NA; j_call: TRBJ2-3; clone_size: NA
cdr3_nt: TGTGCCAGCTCACCTATATCCGGGGGATCAGCTTTCTTT; cdr3_aa: CASSPISGGSAFF; v_call: TRBV18; d_call: NA; j_call: TRBJ1-1; clone_size: NA
cdr3_nt: TGTGCCAGCAGCTTCCAGCCCGGCGGGACTTCACCCCTCCACTTT; cdr3_aa: CASSFQPGGTSPLHF; v_call: TRBV11-2; d_call: NA; j_call: TRBJ1-6; clone_size: many
cdr3_nt: TGTGCCAGTAGTATAGACGGACCCAGCTATGGCTACACCTTC; cdr3_aa: CASSIDGPSYGYTF; v_call: TRBV19; d_call: NA; j_call: TRBJ1-2; clone_size: many
cdr3_nt: TGTGCCAGCCGCCGGAGAGTAGCGGGGTTGGTCGAGCAGTACTTC; cdr3_aa: CASRRRVAGLVEQYF; v_call: TRBV28; d_call: TRBD2; j_call: TRBJ2-7; clone_size: many
cdr3_nt: TGTGCCAGCAGCCAAGAACCAGCCGCCTCCTACAATGAGCAGTTCTTC; cdr3_aa: CASSQEPAASYNEQFF; v_call: TRBV4-2; d_call: NA; j_call: TRBJ2-1; clone_size: NA
cdr3_nt: TGCAGTGCTGAAAACCCTAATTCCGTTCCGGGGTTGCAGTTCTTC; cdr3_aa: CSAENPNSVPGLQFF; v_call: TRBV20-1; d_call: NA; j_call: TRBJ2-1; clone_size: many
cdr3_nt: TGTGCCAGCAGCCTTACCGGGACTAGCGTTACAGATACGCAGTATTTT; cdr3_aa: CASSLTGTSVTDTQYF; v_call: TRBV4-2; d_call: TRBD2; j_call: TRBJ2-3; clone_size: many
cdr3_nt: TGTGCCACCAGTGATCTTCGTTTTGGCGGAAGAAACAATGAGCAGTTCTTC; cdr3_aa: CATSDLRFGGRNNEQFF; v_call: TRBV24-1; d_call: NA; j_call: TRBJ2-1; clone_size: NA
cdr3_nt: TGTGCCACCAGTGCCCCCGGGTCAGAGACCCAGTACTTC; cdr3_aa: CATSAPGSETQYF; v_call: TRBV24-1; d_call: NA; j_call: TRBJ2-5; clone_size: few
cdr3_nt: TGTGGGGTCTCCGGGCGGTACTCCTACGAGCAGTACTTC; cdr3_aa: CGVSGRYSYEQYF; v_call: TRBV6-1; d_call: NA; j_call: TRBJ2-7; clone_size: many
cdr3_nt: TGTGCCAGCAGTGCTGTTTCGGGCAGCGGCAATCAGCCCCAGCATTTT; cdr3_aa: CASSAVSGSGNQPQHF; v_call: TRBV6-1; d_call: NA; j_call: TRBJ1-5; clone_size: many
cdr3_nt: TGTGCCAGTAGTATGGGTAGGGGCTACACCTTC; cdr3_aa: CASSMGRGYTF; v_call: TRBV19; d_call: NA; j_call: TRBJ1-2; clone_size: few
cdr3_nt: TGTGCCATCAGTCAAGCACAGGGGAGCTACGAGCAGTACTTC; cdr3_aa: CAISQAQGSYEQYF; v_call: TRBV10-3; d_call: TRBD1; j_call: TRBJ2-7; clone_size: few